Each of the 30 T cell receptor beta chains below was sequenced from the same sample in a study of T-cell reconstitution after alpha-beta-depleted transplantation in children. Unique molecular identifiers were incorporated when the TCRbeta library was constructed. TCRdb re-analysed the PCR reads in MiXCR, keeping a single row per CDR3 protein. The sample comprises 90,000 to 130,000 distinct CDR3 sequences, 10% of which are singletons, and over 8% rests with the top ten. The starting material was PBMCs from the stem cell graft donor, obtained from the stem cell graft. All receptors derive from a human donor who donated a stem cell graft to a child with acute lymphoblastic leukemia.

The chain uses TRBV18 and TRBJ1-4; TRBD1 might be the D (6 bases). Germline lookup yields CDR1 KGHSH and CDR2 LQKENI. The CDR3 runs to 15 residues. V was pared by 6 bases and J by 8 bases, with 19 bases between. As DNA, the CDR3 is TGTGCCAGCTCGCCGGACAGACTAAATCAGGAAAAACTGTTTTTT. Translating gives CASSPDRLNQEKLFF.

Comment on this clonotype: A much more abundant neighbour one base away suggests this may be a read error. This chain links TRBV5-4 with TRBJ2-7; no reliable D call. Per the germline V gene, CDR1 is SGHNT and CDR2 is YYREEE (reference sequence). The length of the CDR3 is 15 residues. Written as DNA, the CDR3 is TGTGCCAGCAGCTTGCCGGAATCGGGTTCCTACGACCAGTACTTC. This codes for CASSLPESGSYDQYF.

This sequence joins TRBV7-8 and TRBJ2-2; D could derive from TRBD1 or TRBD2 (5 bases each). The CDR3 is 15 amino acids. CDR1 is SGHVS, CDR2 FQNEAQ, per germline. V dropped 5 bases and J dropped 3 bases, with 13 bases sitting between them. The CDR3 DNA is TGTGCCAGCAGCGCGGGTGGGGGATACACCGGGGAGCTGTTTTTT. Amino acids: CASSAGGGYTGELFF. Based on the CDR3 plus reference TRBV7-8 and TRBJ2-2, the full variable domain is GAGVSQSPRYKVAKRGQDVALRCDPISGHVSLFWYQQALGQGPEFLTYFQNEAQLDKSGLPSDRFFAERPEGSVSTLKIQRTQQEDSAVYLCASSAGGGYTGELFFGEGSRLTVL.

This clonotype was observed at least ten times. CDR3 in amino acids: CATSGGVNEQFF. CDR3 sequence (DNA): TGTGCCACAAGCGGGGGGGTGAATGAGCAGTTCTTC. The chain couples TRBV24-1 to TRBJ2-1; 10 bases fit TRBD2. This CDR3 has 12 residues. The V segment lost 10 bases and the J segment 7 bases; nucleotides outside the gene matches: 3. In germline, CDR1 is KGHDR, CDR2 SFDVKD.

This clonotype was seen a handful of times. The junction shows a germline mismatch at one end, possibly a read error. The V and J genes are TRBV7-7 and TRBJ2-2; D is ambiguous. Germline V gives CDR1 SSHAT, CDR2 FNYEAQ (reference sequence). The CDR3 covers 16 residues. The CDR3 sequence is CASSPPALLNTGELFF. In DNA, the CDR3 is TGTGCTAGCAGCCCCCCCGCCCTCCTTAACACCGGGGAGCTGTTTTTT.

Many counts were recorded for this clonotype. V and J are TRBV6-1 and TRBJ1-1; TRBD1 matches at 7 bases. CDR1 MNHNS and CDR2 SASEGT come from the germline V gene. J gave up 1 base and V 6 bases, and 5 bases lay outside the gene matches. The CDR3 runs 14 residues. The CDR3 spells CASSRTGANTEAFF. The CDR3 DNA is TGTGCCAGCAGCAGGACAGGAGCGAACACTGAAGCTTTCTTT.

This clonotype came up many times. J is TRBJ2-5 and V is TRBV10-3; D might be TRBD1 or TRBD2, each matching 6 bases. Germline V gives CDR1 ENHRY, CDR2 SYGVKD. Trimming shortened V by 6 bases and J by 5 bases, and 10 bases separated the two germline ends. The CDR3 length is 12 residues. CDR3 protein: CAISLGGETQYF. CDR3 coding DNA: TGTGCCATCAGCCTAGGGGGGGAGACCCAGTACTTC.

This clonotype was recorded at least ten times. The chain links TRBV6-1 to TRBJ2-4; tentative D call: TRBD2 (6 bases). Per germline, CDR1 MNHNS and CDR2 SASEGT. Between the trimmed V and J ends, which lost 6 bases and 2 bases, there was a span of 23 bases. The CDR3 sequence is 18 residues long. The CDR3 spells CASSHMFVASATKNIQYF. The CDR3 DNA reads as TGTGCCAGCAGCCACATGTTCGTCGCTAGCGCGACCAAAAACATTCAGTACTTC.

This clonotype has a count of ten or more. CDR3 region: CASSFRLGNEQFF. The CDR3 DNA is TGTGCCAGCAGCTTCCGCCTGGGTAACGAGCAGTTCTTC. The rearrangement joins TRBV7-2 to TRBJ2-1, with D unclear. V was pared by 3 bases and J by 10 bases, with 13 bases between. Germline CDR1 and CDR2: SGHTA and FQGNSA. This CDR3 contains 13 residues.

To note about this clonotype: The junction does not match germline at one end; this may be a read error. The CDR3 nucleotides read TGTGCCGGCAGCTTAAGACAGGAGAGCTCCTACGAGCAGTACTTC. The encoded protein is CAGSLRQESSYEQYF. V and J are TRBV7-3 and TRBJ2-7; D is possibly TRBD1 (6 bases). Germline CDR1 and CDR2: SGHTA and FQGTGA. The CDR3 totals 15 residues.

This clonotype was seen repeatedly, ten times or more. This rearrangement joins TRBV29-1 to TRBJ2-1; 8 bases agree with TRBD2. The CDR3 is 14 amino acids. Looked up from germline, CDR1 is SQVTM and CDR2 is ANQGSEA. Trimming removed 4 bases from V and 4 bases from J; junction bases left unmatched: 6. In DNA, the CDR3 is TGCAGCGTTGCCGGCGGGGGGACGTACAATGAGCAGTTCTTC. This encodes CSVAGGGTYNEQFF.

This clonotype occurred many times. V is TRBV7-9 and J is TRBJ2-5, with TRBD2 identical over 8 bases. This CDR3 contains 15 residues. With 4 bases clipped from V and 2 bases from J, the junction kept 6 bases outside the gene matches. Germline CDR1 and CDR2: SEHNR and FQNEAQ (reference sequence). The CDR3 reads CASSSTGTRQETQYF. Here the CDR3 DNA reads TGTGCCAGCAGCTCGACCGGGACTAGGCAAGAGACCCAGTACTTC.

There are many counts of this clonotype. V usage is TRBV6-5 and J usage is TRBJ1-5, with no clear D. Germline loops: CDR1 MNHEY, CDR2 SVGAGI. The V end was cut by 0 bases, the J end by 4 bases, with 7 bases between. This CDR3 contains 14 residues. The CDR3 sequence: CASSYSRGNQPQHF. CDR3 nucleotides: TGTGCCAGCAGTTACTCGAGAGGGAATCAGCCCCAGCATTTT.

This clonotype was recorded many times. This sequence joins TRBV7-2 and TRBJ2-4; D is undetermined. CDR3 length equals 13 residues. V lost 4 bases to trimming and J lost 8 bases, with 12 bases between them. Germline values: CDR1 SGHTA, CDR2 FQGNSA. The CDR3 sequence is CASSSFRLDIQYF. The DNA of the CDR3 is TGTGCCAGCAGCTCGTTCCGTCTAGACATTCAGTACTTC. The whole variable domain, remainder taken from reference TRBV7-2 and TRBJ2-4, is GAGVSQSPSNKVTEKGKDVELRCDPISGHTALYWYRQSLGQGLEFLIYFQGNSAPDKSGLPSDRFSAERTGGSVSTLTIQRTQQEDSAVYLCASSSFRLDIQYFGAGTRLSVL.

Many counts were recorded for this clonotype. The chain is built from TRBV20-1 and TRBJ2-7, with 10 nucleotides matching TRBD2. Germline CDR1 DFQATT, CDR2 SNEGSKA (reference sequence). This CDR3 is built from 14 residues. V gave up 2 bases and J gave up 0 bases; unmatched junction bases: 1. For the CDR3, the DNA is TGCAGTGCTAGACCTAGCGGGGGCTCCTACGAGCAGTACTTC. Its translation: CSARPSGGSYEQYF.

This clonotype came up many times. The chain has TRBV20-1 and TRBJ2-7; 11 nucleotides align to TRBD2. The CDR3 is 17 amino acids. CDR1 DFQATT and CDR2 SNEGSKA come from the germline V gene (reference sequence). The V segment lost 2 bases and the J segment 3 bases; nucleotides outside the gene matches: 12. In nucleotides, the CDR3 is TGCAGTGCTAGAATGGCTAGCGGGGGGAACCTTGGCTACGAGCAGTACTTC. Translation gives CSARMASGGNLGYEQYF.

Concerning this clonotype itself: In this CDR3 the conserved last residue, phenylalanine or tryptophan, is missing, so a read error is likely. The chain is built from TRBV6-6 and TRBJ2-3, with D unclear. The ends were cut back, 8 bases at V and 2 bases at J, with 8 bases in the middle. Germline V lookup: CDR1 MNHNY, CDR2 SVGAGI (reference sequence). The CDR3 runs to 12 residues. The CDR3 spells CASRLATDTQYL. The CDR3, as DNA: TGTGCCAGCCGCCTGGCCACAGATACGCAGTATTTG.

This clonotype was seen ten or more times. The chain has TRBV5-6 and TRBJ1-5; 11 bases match TRBD1. The CDR3 length is 14 residues. In germline, CDR1 is SGHDT, CDR2 YYEEEE. V lost 3 bases to trimming and J lost 6 bases; unmatched junction nucleotides: 2. The CDR3 sequence is CASSSGTGGQPQHF. DNA for the CDR3: TGTGCCAGCAGCTCCGGGACAGGGGGTCAGCCCCAGCATTTT.

This clonotype occurred many times. The chain couples TRBV6-6 to TRBJ1-4; D not resolved. This CDR3 is 12 amino acids long. Germline V gene lookup returns CDR1 MNHNY and CDR2 SVGAGI (reference sequence). V lost 2 bases and J 13 bases, leaving 11 bases between the germline ends. CDR3 sequence reads: CASSYPRGRLFF. As DNA, the CDR3 is TGTGCCAGCAGTTACCCGCGAGGGAGACTGTTTTTT.

The chain recombines TRBV6-5 with TRBJ2-1; D is perhaps TRBD1 (6 bases). This CDR3 spans 17 amino acids. Trimming left V 0 bases short and J 13 bases short, with 25 bases between. From germline, CDR1 is MNHEY and CDR2 SVGAGI. The CDR3 nucleotides are TGTGCCAGCAGTTACTCGAAAGGGGCACAGGGAGCCGTCCTCCAGTTCTTC. It specifies CASSYSKGAQGAVLQFF.

This clonotype was seen many times. Here the CDR3 reads CSSKGVAGDEQFF. The CDR3 DNA reads as TGCAGCTCCAAGGGGGTAGCGGGGGACGAGCAGTTCTTC. The chain is built from TRBV29-1 and TRBJ2-1, with 9 bases lining up with TRBD2. This CDR3 region has 13 residues. The ends lost 8 bases at V and 10 bases at J; junction bases unmatched: 12. The germline gives CDR1 SQVTM, CDR2 ANQGSEA.

This clonotype came up many times. CDR3 protein: CASSEFPMYSNQPQHF. For the CDR3, the DNA is TGTGCCAGCAGTGAATTCCCCATGTATAGCAATCAGCCCCAGCATTTT. The chain joins TRBV25-1 to TRBJ1-5; D call uncertain. The V and J ends lost 1 base and 0 bases respectively, with 10 bases between them. Per germline, CDR1 MGHDK and CDR2 SYGVNS. CDR3 length: 16 residues.

This chain uses TRBV6-2 or TRBV6-3 with TRBJ1-1, with TRBD1 as a possible D gene (6 bases). The CDR3 is 11 amino acids. Germline V CDR1 and CDR2: MNHEY, SVGEGT. Between the trimmed V and J ends, which lost 4 bases and 6 bases, there was a span of 6 bases. The CDR3 here is CASSWGPEAFF. DNA of the CDR3: TGTGCCAGCAGTTGGGGGCCTGAAGCTTTCTTT.

This clonotype was observed at least ten times. The V gene is TRBV6-1, the J gene TRBJ1-1; 9 bases match TRBD1. Trimming took 3 bases from V and 0 from J; bases not matched to a gene: 2. The CDR3 contains 15 residues. The germline gives CDR1 MNHNS, CDR2 SASEGT. DNA of the CDR3: TGTGCCAGCAGTGACGACAGGGGGATGAACACTGAAGCTTTCTTT. Translating gives CASSDDRGMNTEAFF.

This clonotype was picked up many times. The chain has TRBV9 and TRBJ2-1; unclear D gene. The germline CDR1 and CDR2 sequences are SGDLS and YYNGEE. The CDR3 extends over 15 amino acids. With 3 bases removed from V and 0 bases from J, the gap between germline ends came to 10 bases. CDR3 DNA: TGTGCCAGCAGCGCAACTCCGAGCTCCTACAATGAGCAGTTCTTC. Protein sequence: CASSATPSSYNEQFF.

This clonotype was counted ten times or more. The gene calls are TRBV5-1 and TRBJ1-2; D gene ambiguous. The CDR3 is 15 amino acids. V shed 1 base and J shed 8 bases, with 18 bases lying between them. In germline, CDR1 is SGHRS, CDR2 YFSETQ. The CDR3 DNA reads TGCGCCAGCAGCTTGCTTAGTTCCACGGGCATCGGCTACACCTTC. This gives the protein CASSLLSSTGIGYTF.

This clonotype was recorded many times. The chain couples TRBV3-1 to TRBJ1-4; TRBD1 matches 9 bases. The CDR3 length is 13 residues. J gave up 12 bases and V 1 base, and 3 bases lay outside the gene matches. The germline V gene has CDR1 LGHDT and CDR2 YNNKEL (reference sequence). CDR3 DNA: TGTGCCAGCAGCCAAGGGAGGACAGGGGAACTGTTTTTT. Protein: CASSQGRTGELFF.

This clonotype appeared many times. The CDR3 reads CASSYIRVSKGNEQFF. The CDR3 DNA follows: TGTGCCAGCAGTTACATCCGGGTCTCTAAGGGGAATGAGCAGTTCTTC. The genes are TRBV6-2 or TRBV6-3 and TRBJ2-1, with TRBD1 as a possible D gene (5 bases). From germline, CDR1 is MNHEY and CDR2 SVGEGT. The germline V and J ends were trimmed by 2 bases and 7 bases, with 18 bases remaining between them. This CDR3 is built from 16 residues.

The sample holds many counts of this clonotype. The V gene is TRBV7-8, the J gene TRBJ1-1; TRBD1 matches 9 bases. Germline CDR1 is SGHVS and CDR2 is FQNEAQ. The CDR3 covers 15 residues. Trimming removed 2 bases from V and 1 base from J; junction bases left unmatched: 2. The CDR3 loop is CASSLTGQGNTEAFF. In DNA form, the CDR3 reads TGTGCCAGCAGCTTAACGGGACAGGGGAACACTGAAGCTTTCTTT. The full variable domain, its missing parts supplied by reference TRBV7-8 and TRBJ1-1, is GAGVSQSPRYKVAKRGQDVALRCDPISGHVSLFWYQQALGQGPEFLTYFQNEAQLDKSGLPSDRFFAERPEGSVSTLKIQRTQQEDSAVYLCASSLTGQGNTEAFFGQGTRLTVV.

Turning to this clonotype: One base away lies a much larger clone, so this may be a sequencing read error. The genes are TRBV6-2 or TRBV6-3 and TRBJ2-5; D gene uncertain. Trimming shortened V by 2 bases and J by 0 bases, and 13 bases separated the two germline ends. The CDR3 loop spans 16 amino acids. Germline V gene data show CDR1 as MNHEY and CDR2 as SVGEGT. The CDR3 DNA is TGTGCCAGCAGTTACGGGATTCCGCCGTACCAAGAGACCCAGTACTTC. It translates to CASSYGIPPYQETQYF.